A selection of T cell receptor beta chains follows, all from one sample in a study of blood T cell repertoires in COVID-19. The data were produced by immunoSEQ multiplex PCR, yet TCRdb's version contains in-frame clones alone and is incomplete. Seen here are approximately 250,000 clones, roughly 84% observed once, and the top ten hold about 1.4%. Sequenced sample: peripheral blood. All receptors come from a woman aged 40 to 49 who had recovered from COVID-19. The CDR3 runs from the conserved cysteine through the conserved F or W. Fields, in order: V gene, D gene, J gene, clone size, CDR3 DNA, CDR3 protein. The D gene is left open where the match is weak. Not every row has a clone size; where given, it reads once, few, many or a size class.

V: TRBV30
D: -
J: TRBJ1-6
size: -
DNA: TGTGCCCAGAAGTACAACGATCCTTATAATTCACCCCTCCACTTT
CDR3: CAQKYNDPYNSPLHF

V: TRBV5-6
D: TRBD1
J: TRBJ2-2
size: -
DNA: TGTGCCAGCAGCGCAGACAGGGCCACGAACACCGGGGAGCTGTTTTTT
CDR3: CASSADRATNTGELFF

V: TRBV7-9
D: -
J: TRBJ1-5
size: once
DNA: TGTGCCAGCAGCTTGGGAGATCAGCCCCAGCATTTT
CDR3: CASSLGDQPQHF

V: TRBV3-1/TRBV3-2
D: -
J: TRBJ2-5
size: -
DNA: TGTGCCAGCAGGCCTGACAGGCCGCCGGAGACCCAGTACTTC
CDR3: CASRPDRPPETQYF

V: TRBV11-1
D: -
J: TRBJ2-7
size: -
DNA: TGTGCCAGCAGCCGGACTGGCTCCTACGAGCAGTACTTC
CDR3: CASSRTGSYEQYF

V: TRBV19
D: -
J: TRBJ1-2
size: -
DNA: TGTGCCAGTACCGCAAAGCGGGTCGGTGGCTACACCTTC
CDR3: CASTAKRVGGYTF

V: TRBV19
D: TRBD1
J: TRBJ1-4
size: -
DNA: TGTGCCAGTAGACAGACCGGGGACAGCAATAATGAAAAACTGTTTTTT
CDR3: CASRQTGDSNNEKLFF

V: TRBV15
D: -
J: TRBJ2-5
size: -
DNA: TGTGCCACCAGCAGAGATCTGGAAGTCGCAGGGACCCAGTACTTC
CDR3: CATSRDLEVAGTQYF

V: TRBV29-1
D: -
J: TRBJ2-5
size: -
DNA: TGCAGCGTTGAAGGAGGACAGATAGAGACCCAGTACTTC
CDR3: CSVEGGQIETQYF

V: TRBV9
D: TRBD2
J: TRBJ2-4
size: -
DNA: TGTGCCAGCAGCGCCTTGGGACTAGCGGGGGACCTAGCCAAAAACATTCAGTACTTC
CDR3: CASSALGLAGDLAKNIQYF

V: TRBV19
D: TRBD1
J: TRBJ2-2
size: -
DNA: TGTGCCAGCCAACCCCGGGACAGTCGACACACCGGGGAGCTGTTTTTT
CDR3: CASQPRDSRHTGELFF

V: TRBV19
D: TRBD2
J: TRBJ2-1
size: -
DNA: TGTGCCAGTAGCCTGACCGGGACTAGGGGGTACAATGAGCAGTTCTTC
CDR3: CASSLTGTRGYNEQFF

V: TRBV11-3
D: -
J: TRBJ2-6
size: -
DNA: TGTGCCAGCAGTCCCAGTCTCGCCGGGGCCAACGTCCTGACTTTC
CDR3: CASSPSLAGANVLTF

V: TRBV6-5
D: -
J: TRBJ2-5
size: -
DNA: TGTGCCAGCAAGGACGGCGGGACAGAAGAGACCCAGTACTTC
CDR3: CASKDGGTEETQYF

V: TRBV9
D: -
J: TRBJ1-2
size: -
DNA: TGTGCCAGCAGCGTAGATGCAGGGGATAATGGCTACACCTTC
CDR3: CASSVDAGDNGYTF

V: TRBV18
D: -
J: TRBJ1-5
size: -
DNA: TGTGCCAGCTCACCAACCAGGGATCAGCCCCAGCATTTT
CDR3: CASSPTRDQPQHF

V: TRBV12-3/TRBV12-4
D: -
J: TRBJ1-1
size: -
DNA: TGTGCCAGCAGGGGAGCTGGAAACACTGAAGCTTTCTTT
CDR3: CASRGAGNTEAFF

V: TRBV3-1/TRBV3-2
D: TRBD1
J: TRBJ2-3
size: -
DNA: TGTGCCAGCAGCCAACCCGGTCGGACAGGGCGGGATACGCAGTATTTT
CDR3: CASSQPGRTGRDTQYF

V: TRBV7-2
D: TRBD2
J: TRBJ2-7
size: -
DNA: TGTGCCAGCAGCTTAGACCTAGCGGGGGGCTCCTACGAGCAGTACTTC
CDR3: CASSLDLAGGSYEQYF

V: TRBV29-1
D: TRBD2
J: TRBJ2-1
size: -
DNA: TGCAGCGTTATGGAGTATGGGACTAGCGATGAGCAGTTCTTC
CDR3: CSVMEYGTSDEQFF

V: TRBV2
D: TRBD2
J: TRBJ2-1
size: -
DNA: TGTGCCAGCAACAGACTAGCGGGGGGGGACAATGAGCAGTTCTTC
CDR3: CASNRLAGGDNEQFF

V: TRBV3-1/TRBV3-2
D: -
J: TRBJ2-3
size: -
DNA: TGTGCCAGCAGCCAACAGGGGCCCTTTCCCCTTCGCACAGATACGCAGTATTTT
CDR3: CASSQQGPFPLRTDTQYF

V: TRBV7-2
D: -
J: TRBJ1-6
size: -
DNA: TGTGCCAGCAGTCAGCGGTGGTTCTATAATTCACCCCTCCACTTT
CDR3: CASSQRWFYNSPLHF

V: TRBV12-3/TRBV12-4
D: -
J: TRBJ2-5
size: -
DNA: TGTGCCAGCAGGACAGGTGCGGAGACCCAGTACTTC
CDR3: CASRTGAETQYF

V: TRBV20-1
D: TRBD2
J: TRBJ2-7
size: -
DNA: TGCAGTGTGGGGAGGGACTACGAGCAGTACTTC
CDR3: CSVGRDYEQYF

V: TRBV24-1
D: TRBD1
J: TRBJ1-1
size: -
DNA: TGTGCCACTCTCTGGGACAGGGGAAGTGTGAACACTGAAGCTTTCTTT
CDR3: CATLWDRGSVNTEAFF

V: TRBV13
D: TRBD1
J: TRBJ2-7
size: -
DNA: TGTGCCAGCAGCTCGCGAGGGGACAGGGGGATCTACGAGCAGTACTTC
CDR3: CASSSRGDRGIYEQYF

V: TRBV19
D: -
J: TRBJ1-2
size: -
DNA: TGTGCCAGTAGTCCCCTGGGGGGGGGCGGCTATGGCTACACCTTC
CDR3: CASSPLGGGGYGYTF

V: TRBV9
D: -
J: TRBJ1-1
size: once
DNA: TGTGCCAGCAGCGTAGAGTGGGCAGCCACTGAAGCTTTCTTT
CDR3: CASSVEWAATEAFF

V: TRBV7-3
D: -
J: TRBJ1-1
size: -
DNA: TGTGCCAGCAGCTCCCAGGGGAACACTGAAGCTTTCTTT
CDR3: CASSSQGNTEAFF

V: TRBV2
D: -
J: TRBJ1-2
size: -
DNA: TGTGCCAGCAGTGAAGCGCTTTCGTGGCAGGCAGGGGGCTACACCTTC
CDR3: CASSEALSWQAGGYTF

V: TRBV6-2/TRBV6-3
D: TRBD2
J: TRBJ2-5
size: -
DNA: TGTGCCAGCAGTCAACTAGCGGGGGTGGGAGAGACCCAGTACTTC
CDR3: CASSQLAGVGETQYF

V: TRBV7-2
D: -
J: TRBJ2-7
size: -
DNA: TGTGCCAGCAGCTTAGCAACCGGCGAGCAGTACTTC
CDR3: CASSLATGEQYF

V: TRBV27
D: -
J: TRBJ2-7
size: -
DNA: TGTGCCAGCAGCACTGGGACTTTTAACTACGAGCAGTACTTC
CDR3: CASSTGTFNYEQYF

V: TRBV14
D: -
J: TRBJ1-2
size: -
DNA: TGTGCCAGCAGCCTGAGCAGGGCCTCCGGCTACACCTTC
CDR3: CASSLSRASGYTF

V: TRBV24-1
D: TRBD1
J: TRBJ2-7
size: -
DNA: TGTGCCACCAGCCATCCGGGACAGGGGGCCTACGAGCAGTACTTC
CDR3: CATSHPGQGAYEQYF

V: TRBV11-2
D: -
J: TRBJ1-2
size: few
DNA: TGTGCCAGCAGCCCATCGACCGCGGACTATGGCTACACCTTC
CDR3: CASSPSTADYGYTF

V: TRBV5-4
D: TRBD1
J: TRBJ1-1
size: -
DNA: TGTGCCAGCAGCTTGGACAGGGGGCAGACTGAAGCTTTCTTT
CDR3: CASSLDRGQTEAFF

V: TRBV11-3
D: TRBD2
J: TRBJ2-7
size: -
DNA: TGTGCCAGCAGCCCCTATAGCGGGGGGACCTCCTACGAGCAGTACTTC
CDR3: CASSPYSGGTSYEQYF

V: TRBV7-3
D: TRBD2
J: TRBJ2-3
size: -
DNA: TGTGCCAGCAGCCCTTCAGCGGGGACGCAGTATTTT
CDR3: CASSPSAGTQYF

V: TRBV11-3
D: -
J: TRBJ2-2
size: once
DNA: TGTGCCAGCAGCTTAGAGATGGCAGGGCGAACCGGCGGGGAGCTGTTTTTT
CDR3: CASSLEMAGRTGGELFF

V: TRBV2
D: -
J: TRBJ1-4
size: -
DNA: TGTGCCAGCCAGTTGAGACAGTCGAATGAAAAACTGTTTTTT
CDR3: CASQLRQSNEKLFF

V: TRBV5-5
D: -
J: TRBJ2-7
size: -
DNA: TGTGCCAGCAGCCTGGGTTACAGGGCCGGCGAGCAGTACTTC
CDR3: CASSLGYRAGEQYF

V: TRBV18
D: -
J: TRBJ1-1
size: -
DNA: TGTGCCAGCTCAGGGGGGGACACTGAAGCTTTCTTT
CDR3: CASSGGDTEAFF

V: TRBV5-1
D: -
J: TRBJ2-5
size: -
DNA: TGCGCCAGCAGCTTGGCAGCGGACCAAGAGACCCAGTACTTC
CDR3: CASSLAADQETQYF

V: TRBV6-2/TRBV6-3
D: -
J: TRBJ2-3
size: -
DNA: TGTGCCAGCAGTTATTCTCGGCGGGTGGGGGATACGCAGTATTTT
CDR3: CASSYSRRVGDTQYF

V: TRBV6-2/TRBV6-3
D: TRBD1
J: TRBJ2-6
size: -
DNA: TGTGCCAGCAGTTACGCCGGGACAGGGGAACCTGGGGCCAACGTCCTGACTTTC
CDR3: CASSYAGTGEPGANVLTF

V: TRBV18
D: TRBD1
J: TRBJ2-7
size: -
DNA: TGTGCCAGCTCACCACCGTGGTCGACAGGGGCCGACGAGCAGTACTTC
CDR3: CASSPPWSTGADEQYF

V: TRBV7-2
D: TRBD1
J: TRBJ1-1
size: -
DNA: TGTGCCAGCAGCTTAAGACAGGGGAGAGCTTTCTTT
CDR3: CASSLRQGRAFF

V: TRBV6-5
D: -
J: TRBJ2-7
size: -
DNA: TGTGCCAGCAGTTACTGGGGGCCGAGGGATGCATCCGAGCAGTACTTC
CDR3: CASSYWGPRDASEQYF

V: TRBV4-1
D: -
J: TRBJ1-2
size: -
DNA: TGCGCCAGCAGCCAAGATGCGCGCGCGGCCTGGGGCTACACCTTC
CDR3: CASSQDARAAWGYTF

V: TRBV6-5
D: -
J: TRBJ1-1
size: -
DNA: TGTGCCAGCAGTTACTCGGGGGGGGCGCACACTGAAGCTTTCTTT
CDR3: CASSYSGGAHTEAFF

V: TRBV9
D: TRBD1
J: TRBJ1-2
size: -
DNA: TGTGCCAGCAGCGCGTACACAGGGGGAAGGGATGGCTACACCTTC
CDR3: CASSAYTGGRDGYTF

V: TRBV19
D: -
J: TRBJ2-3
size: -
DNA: TGTGCCAGTAGTATTCGACTAGTCCAAGATACGCAGTATTTT
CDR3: CASSIRLVQDTQYF

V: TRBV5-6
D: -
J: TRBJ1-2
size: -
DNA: TGTGCCAGCAGCCCCTACAGAAACTATGGCTACACCTTC
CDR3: CASSPYRNYGYTF